The 2 T cell receptor beta chains in this list originate from one sample, sequenced in a study of OX40 agonist ivuxolimab in advanced cancers. This table comes from immunoSEQ multiplex PCR, and its TCRdb copy is limited to in-frame clones, with some not included. The table has approximately 90,000 clones, about 89% seen once; the top ten hold roughly 8.9%. The sample was CD4+ or CD8+ T cells sorted from blood, taken in a trial of the OX40 agonist ivuxolimab. The receptors here all came from an adult with an advanced solid tumor such as melanoma, head and neck, liver or kidney cancer.

The chain has TRBV6-5 and TRBJ2-1; 14 nucleotides match TRBD2. Trimming cost V 10 bases and J 9 bases; bases outside gene matches: 8. Germline-derived CDR1 and CDR2 are MNHEY and SVGAGI. CDR3 size: 14 residues. The CDR3 protein is CATKTSGRAGEQFF. In DNA, the CDR3 is TGTGCCACCAAGACTAGCGGGAGGGCCGGTGAGCAGTTCTTC.

The chain links TRBV6-1 to TRBJ1-2; possibly TRBD1 for D (5 bases). Trimming cost V 1 base and J 8 bases, with 11 bases left between them. This CDR3 comprises 13 residues. Germline loops: CDR1 MNHNS, CDR2 SASEGT. DNA of the CDR3: TGTGCCAGCAGTGAAGTGGGCAGGGACGGCTACACCTTC. Amino acids: CASSEVGRDGYTF.